This TCR beta chain was found in a study of sequential checkpoint blockade in melanoma. Study-wide background: Randomization was 1:1 between first-line nivolumab→ipilimumab and ipilimumab→nivolumab. TCRβ was sequenced from DNA of some 97 pretreatment tumors.

In regard to this clone: The antigen is unknown.

General study points: PD-L1 staining and CD8+ counts, not mutational load, tracked tumor T-cell clonality.

Germline CDR1 reads SGHNT; CDR2 reads YENEEA. The CDR3 covers 15 residues. V was clipped by 2 bases and J by 0 bases, with 7 bases between them. Treatment indicated: randomized to nivolumab then ipilimumab (arm A) or the reverse (arm B). Only in-frame clones appear in the TCRdb table, and some are missing; sequencing was by immunoSEQ multiplex PCR. The table lists around 4,500 clones, more than 20% of them singletons. The sequence was obtained from a human donor with melanoma. Sample: tumor tissue (inferred from file names), taken from a patient given nivolumab and ipilimumab in sequence. The chain carries TRBV11-3 and TRBJ1-4, with a tentative D call TRBD1 (5 bases). CDR3 protein: CASSLTGPTNEKLFF. CDR3 bases: TGTGCCAGCAGCTTAACGGGGCCAACTAATGAAAAACTGTTTTTT.